What follows are 2 T cell receptor beta chains derived from one specimen sequenced in a study of T cell responses to AZD1222 COVID-19 vaccine. Method: immunoSEQ multiplex PCR; TCRdb's copy keeps in-frame clones and lacks some. In the table there are approximately 84,000 clones, 83% of which are singletons. The sequencing here drew on peripheral blood, taken 28 days after the second AZD1222 dose. The receptor set was obtained from an adult who received the AZD1222 COVID-19 vaccine.

The CDR3 is CASSSGTGIYGYTF. In DNA, the CDR3 is TGTGCCAGCAGTTCCGGGACAGGAATCTATGGCTACACCTTC. This rearrangement joins TRBV27 to TRBJ1-2, with 8 bases aligning to TRBD1. Germline CDR1 and CDR2: MNHEY and SMNVEV (reference sequence). V lost 4 bases and J lost 4; bases outside the gene matches: 5. This CDR3 has 14 amino acids.

V and J are TRBV25-1 and TRBJ1-1; TRBD1 matches at 8 bases. Germline lookup yields CDR1 MGHDK and CDR2 SYGVNS. The CDR3 is made up of 17 amino acids. Trimming removed 8 bases from V and 3 bases from J; junction bases left unmatched: 17. The CDR3 reads CASRMDRVVVYDTEAFF. CDR3 nucleotides: TGTGCCAGCCGGATGGACAGGGTGGTCGTGTATGACACTGAAGCTTTCTTT.